The 22 T cell receptor beta chains given below trace back to one sample, sequenced in a study of T cells in Graves' hyperthyroidism and ophthalmopathy. RNA transcripts provided the source from which TCR beta CDR3 regions were amplified. The HTBI primer set was used in a first-round RT-PCR of the TCR CDR3. Each CDR3 protein gets one entry after TCRdb re-called the multiplex PCR reads with MiXCR. The sample includes fewer than 900,000 distinct CDR3 sequences, approximately 18% of them seen just once. The sequenced sample consisted of blood. All receptors derive from a woman between 45 and 60 years old with Graves' hyperthyroidism that later progressed to Graves' ophthalmopathy.

V and J are TRBV6-5 and TRBJ2-1; TRBD1 agrees at 8 bases. After removal of 1 base from V and 9 bases from J, the junction contained 8 bases not matched to a gene. CDR3 length equals 15 residues. CDR1 and CDR2 (germline): MNHEY, SVGAGI. The CDR3 bases are TGTGCCAGCAGTTACTTGGACAGGGCTCCGAGTGAGCAGTTCTTC. Protein sequence: CASSYLDRAPSEQFF.

There are many counts of this clonotype. The chain links TRBV29-1 to TRBJ2-3; perhaps TRBD2 as D (6 bases). The CDR3 runs to 12 residues. V lost 4 bases and J 1 base, leaving 6 bases between the germline ends. Germline CDR1 SQVTM, CDR2 ANQGSEA. The CDR3 sequence: CSVGGGTDTQYF. As DNA, the CDR3 is TGCAGCGTTGGCGGGGGCACAGATACGCAGTATTTT.

This chain connects TRBV10-3 to TRBJ2-1; D might be TRBD2 (5 bases). Trimming cost V 10 bases and J 8 bases, with 12 bases left between them. Per the germline V gene, CDR1 is ENHRY and CDR2 is SYGVKD. The CDR3 is 11 amino acids. CDR3 DNA sequence: TGTGCCACATACGGGGTACATGAGCAGTTCTTC. Residues: CATYGVHEQFF.

V usage is TRBV2 and J usage is TRBJ1-3; D is undetermined. There are 15 residues in the CDR3. Trimming left V 6 bases short and J 0 bases short, with 12 bases between. Germline V gives CDR1 SNHLY, CDR2 FYNNEI. The CDR3 is CASREDGNSGNTIYF. Written as DNA, the CDR3 is TGTGCCAGCAGAGAGGACGGAAACTCTGGAAACACCATATATTTT.

This clonotype was counted at least ten times. CDR3 in amino acids: CASSRRRVGSADTQYF. CDR3 coding DNA: TGTGCCAGCAGCAGAAGAAGAGTGGGGAGCGCAGATACGCAGTATTTT. The V gene is TRBV7-8, the J gene TRBJ2-3, with D possibly TRBD2 on 5 matching bases. The germline V and J ends were trimmed by 5 bases and 4 bases, with 19 bases remaining between them. CDR3 length: 16 residues. Germline V lookup: CDR1 SGHVS, CDR2 FQNEAQ.

This clonotype was seen a handful of times. The V and J genes are TRBV5-1 and TRBJ2-1; 10 bases are a match to TRBD1. The CDR3 sequence is 16 residues long. Unmatched junction bases numbered 7, after V lost 0 bases and J lost 7 bases. From germline, CDR1 is SGHRS and CDR2 YFSETQ. This CDR3 is CASSLGGTGVRNEQFF. Written as DNA, the CDR3 is TGCGCCAGCAGCTTGGGCGGGACAGGGGTCCGAAATGAGCAGTTCTTC.

The table lists this clonotype with many counts. V is TRBV28 and J is TRBJ1-1, with 9 bases identical to TRBD1. CDR1 and CDR2 (germline): MDHEN, SYDVKM. J gave up 6 bases and V 11 bases, and 7 bases lay outside the gene matches. This CDR3 comprises 12 residues. CDR3 bases: TGTGCCGTGGGACAGGGTGTGCCTGAAGCTTTCTTT. Its protein is CAVGQGVPEAFF.

This clonotype was recorded at least ten times. The chain is built from TRBV18 and TRBJ2-1; TRBD1 matches at 7 bases. Per the germline V gene, CDR1 is KGHSH and CDR2 is LQKENI. The CDR3 covers 16 residues. V lost 4 bases to trimming and J lost 0 bases; unmatched junction nucleotides: 6. The CDR3 DNA sequence: TGTGCCAGCTCACTAAAACAGGGGAGCTCCTACAATGAGCAGTTCTTC. As protein: CASSLKQGSSYNEQFF.

The J gene is TRBJ2-7, the V gene TRBV10-3; D may be TRBD1 or TRBD2 (5 bases each). The CDR3 has 13 amino acids. V gave up 11 bases and J gave up 3 bases, with 17 bases separating them. Germline-derived CDR1 and CDR2 are ENHRY and SYGVKD. The CDR3 protein is CACGSGASYEQYF. The DNA for the CDR3 is TGTGCCTGTGGTTCCGGGGCAAGCTACGAGCAGTACTTC.

The sample holds many counts of this clonotype. The rearrangement joins TRBV6-2 or TRBV6-3 to TRBJ1-2; D is uncertain. The germline V gene encodes CDR1 MNHEY and CDR2 SVGEGT. V shed 2 bases and J shed 4 bases, with 14 bases lying between them. This CDR3 is built from 15 residues. The DNA of the CDR3 is TGTGCCAGCAGTTACCCAAAGGCTCGGGTCTATGGCTACACCTTC. It translates to CASSYPKARVYGYTF.

This clonotype was observed at least ten times. This sequence joins TRBV3-1 and TRBJ2-1; D is perhaps TRBD2 (5 bases). V was trimmed by 0 bases and J by 13 bases, leaving 7 bases between them. This CDR3 has 11 amino acids. Germline V lookup: CDR1 LGHDT, CDR2 YNNKEL (reference sequence). CDR3 region: CASSQERVQFF. CDR3 DNA sequence: TGTGCCAGCAGCCAAGAGAGGGTTCAGTTCTTC.

This clonotype was counted a single time. The chain carries TRBV5-1 and TRBJ2-5, with D tentatively TRBD1 or TRBD2 (5 bases each). The germline V gene encodes CDR1 SGHRS and CDR2 YFSETQ. The V end lost 4 bases, the J end lost 2 bases, and 15 bases lay between the germline ends. The CDR3 extends over 15 amino acids. CDR3 region: CASSLGPSGQETQYF. The CDR3 DNA follows: TGCGCCAGCAGCCTGGGACCATCCGGGCAAGAGACCCAGTACTTC.

Written as DNA, the CDR3 is TGTGCCAGCAGCTTTGGGCAGGGCCTGGTCCACGAGCAGTACTTC. Translated, it gives CASSFGQGLVHEQYF. The chain joins TRBV5-6 to TRBJ2-7, with D tentatively TRBD1 (5 bases). V lost 2 bases, J lost 5 bases, and 17 bases lay in between. The CDR3 is 15 amino acids. The germline V gene has CDR1 SGHDT and CDR2 YYEEEE.

Note on this clonotype: Since a much larger clone is just one base distant, this may be a read error. This CDR3 fails to terminate in the conserved phenylalanine or tryptophan, so it likely reflects a read error. The chain joins TRBV20-1 to TRBJ1-6; D uncertain. With 0 bases removed from V and 10 bases from J, the gap between germline ends came to 10 bases. Germline-derived CDR1 and CDR2 are DFQATT and SNEGSKA (reference sequence). The CDR3 runs to 13 residues. The CDR3 protein is CSAREVLKSPLHL. CDR3 nucleotide sequence: TGCAGTGCTAGAGAAGTCCTGAAATCACCCCTCCACCTT.

The rearrangement links TRBV19 to TRBJ2-5, with TRBD1 identical over 9 bases. There are 15 residues in the CDR3. CDR1 and CDR2 (germline): LNHDA, SQIVND (reference sequence). The V gene end was trimmed by 6 bases and the J gene end by 5 bases; junction bases not matched to a gene: 10. CDR3 amino acids: CASSPGQGHLETQYF. The DNA of the CDR3 is TGTGCCAGTAGCCCAGGACAGGGGCATTTGGAGACCCAGTACTTC. The full variable domain, with the rest looked up from reference TRBV19 and TRBJ2-5, is DGGITQSPKYLFRKEGQNVTLSCEQNLNHDAMYWYRQDPGQGLRLIYYSQIVNDFQKGDIAEGYSVSREKKESFPLTVTSAQKNPTAFYLCASSPGQGHLETQYFGPGTRLLVL.

This clonotype has ten or more counts. This chain links TRBV11-2 with TRBJ1-6; 12 nucleotides line up with TRBD1. The CDR3 length is 15 residues. With 3 bases clipped from V and 9 bases from J, the junction kept 3 bases outside the gene matches. Germline CDR1 is SGHAT and CDR2 is FQNNGV. In DNA form, the CDR3 reads TGTGCCAGCAGCTTGGGGACAGGGGGCGGTTCACCCCTCCACTTT. Protein sequence: CASSLGTGGGSPLHF. The entire variable domain, with the rest obtained from reference TRBV11-2 and TRBJ1-6, is as follows: EAGVAQSPRYKIIEKRQSVAFWCNPISGHATLYWYQQILGQGPKLLIQFQNNGVVDDSQLPKDRFSAERLKGVDSTLKIQPAKLEDSAVYLCASSLGTGGGSPLHFGNGTRLTVT.

This clonotype was seen a handful of times. CDR3 nucleotide sequence: TGCAGTGCTAGAGATATGGGGGGCGCAGATACGCAGTATTTT. Translated: CSARDMGGADTQYF. The V and J genes are TRBV20-1 and TRBJ2-3; D is tentatively TRBD1 or TRBD2 (6 bases each). Trimming took off 0 bases at V and 4 bases at J, with 11 bases between the two ends. The germline V gene has CDR1 DFQATT and CDR2 SNEGSKA (reference sequence). The CDR3 is made up of 14 amino acids.

This clonotype was recorded a few times. The gene calls are TRBV30 and TRBJ2-4; 11 nucleotides match TRBD2. V shed 5 bases, J shed 5 bases, and the junction held 5 bases outside the gene matches. The CDR3 length is 14 residues. The V gene's germline CDR1 is GTSNPN and CDR2 SVGIG (reference sequence). The CDR3 DNA sequence: TGTGCCTGGGAACCGGGACTAGCGGAAAACATTCAGTACTTC. It encodes CAWEPGLAENIQYF. Using reference TRBV30 and TRBJ2-4 for the parts outside the CDR3, the full variable domain is SQTIHQWPATLVQPVGSPLSLECTVEGTSNPNLYWYRQAAGRGLQLLFYSVGIGQISSEVPQNLSASRPQDRQFILSSKKLLLSDSGFYLCAWEPGLAENIQYFGAGTRLSVL.

This clonotype occurred many times. The chain couples TRBV7-9 to TRBJ2-7; either TRBD1 or TRBD2 may fit D (6 bases each). The V end lost 2 bases, the J end lost 5 bases, and 10 bases lay between the germline ends. The length of the CDR3 is 13 residues. The germline gives CDR1 SEHNR, CDR2 FQNEAQ (reference sequence). The CDR3 region is CASSLFGGDEQYF. DNA of the CDR3: TGTGCCAGCAGCTTATTCGGGGGCGACGAGCAGTACTTC.

There are many counts of this clonotype. The genes are TRBV10-3 and TRBJ1-1; weak D call: TRBD1 (5 bases). The germline V gene has CDR1 ENHRY and CDR2 SYGVKD. The CDR3 covers 12 residues. V lost 8 bases, J lost 7 bases, and 14 bases lay in between. The CDR3 reads CAISPRGGEAFF. The DNA for the CDR3 is TGTGCCATCTCCCCTCGGGGGGGTGAAGCTTTCTTT.

This clonotype was seen a few times. The rearrangement uses TRBV6-1 and TRBJ2-1; 9 bases are shared with TRBD1. The CDR3 consists of 14 residues. The germline gives CDR1 MNHNS, CDR2 SASEGT. The trim removed 6 bases at V and 6 bases at J, leaving 6 bases unmatched. DNA for the CDR3: TGTGCCAGCAGAAAGGGACAGGGTGCCAATGAGCAGTTCTTC. Amino acids: CASRKGQGANEQFF.

The table lists this clonotype with a few counts. The gene calls are TRBV20-1 and TRBJ2-2; 7 positions match TRBD1. CDR1 is DFQATT, CDR2 SNEGSKA, per germline (reference sequence). J was trimmed by 2 bases and V by 0 bases; bases with no gene match: 6. This CDR3 has 16 amino acids. CDR3 DNA sequence: TGCAGTGCTAGAGAGACGGGACAGATCAACACCGGGGAGCTGTTTTTT. Its protein product is CSARETGQINTGELFF.